Below are 27 T cell receptor beta chains sequenced from a single sample in a study of T-cell reconstitution after alpha-beta-depleted transplantation in children. Molecular barcoding with unique molecular identifiers was used for the TCRbeta library. MiXCR, run by TCRdb on the PCR reads, gives a single entry per CDR3 protein. The table shows approximately 110,000 distinct CDR3 sequences, with about 9.3% occurring only once. Material: PBMCs, obtained before TCRalphabeta/CD19-depleted stem cell transplant. The receptors shown here come from a boy between 2 and 10 years old with acute lymphoblastic leukemia, due to receive a stem cell transplant.

This chain joins TRBV20-1 and TRBJ2-2; D uncertain. Germline V gene sequence: CDR1 DFQATT, CDR2 SNEGSKA (reference sequence). Trimming shortened V by 0 bases and J by 1 base, and 12 bases separated the two germline ends. This CDR3 is 16 amino acids long. The CDR3 DNA sequence: TGCAGTGCTAGAGACTTATCTGGTGGGAACACCGGGGAGCTGTTTTTT. Translating gives CSARDLSGGNTGELFF.

This clonotype was counted only a few times. The chain combines TRBV4-1 with TRBJ2-1; 9 nucleotides agree with TRBD2. V trimming: 4 bases; J trimming: 1 base; junction bases outside the gene matches: 2. The CDR3 runs 15 residues. In germline, CDR1 is MGHRA, CDR2 YSYEKL. The CDR3 DNA reads TGCGCCAGCAGCCCAAGCGGGAGGTCCTACAATGAGCAGTTCTTC. As protein: CASSPSGRSYNEQFF.

The V and J genes are TRBV10-1 and TRBJ2-2; no definite D call. The length of the CDR3 is 13 residues. Trimming cost V 6 bases and J 2 bases, with 7 bases left between them. Germline V CDR1 and CDR2: WNHNN, SYGVQD (reference sequence). CDR3: CASSQVNTGELFF. The CDR3 region has the DNA TGCGCCAGCAGCCAGGTCAACACCGGGGAGCTGTTTTTT.

This clonotype was detected ten times or more. CDR3 in amino acids: CASSRTGGHSGNTIYF. As DNA, the CDR3 is TGTGCCAGCAGTCGGACAGGCGGCCACTCTGGAAACACCATATATTTT. This chain connects TRBV6-1 to TRBJ1-3, with 7 bases lining up with TRBD1. Trimming removed 5 bases from V and 0 bases from J; junction bases left unmatched: 7. This CDR3 contains 16 residues. The germline gives CDR1 MNHNS, CDR2 SASEGT.

The chain joins TRBV11-1 to TRBJ2-3; perhaps D is TRBD1 or TRBD2 (5 bases each). Trimming stripped 0 bases from V and 0 bases from J, with 19 bases between. CDR1 SGHAT and CDR2 FQDESV come from the germline V gene (reference sequence). This CDR3 has 19 residues. The CDR3 here is CASSLALLRDGTSTDTQYF. The CDR3 DNA sequence: TGTGCCAGCAGCTTAGCCCTACTCCGGGACGGAACTAGCACAGATACGCAGTATTTT.

The chain recombines TRBV25-1 with TRBJ2-7; D unresolved. The CDR3 contains 11 residues. Deletions cut 5 bases from V and 4 bases from J, with 6 bases between. Per germline, CDR1 MGHDK and CDR2 SYGVNS. The CDR3 region has the DNA TGTGCCAGCAGTAAATGGTACGAGCAGTACTTC. This translates into CASSKWYEQYF.

The J gene is TRBJ2-5, the V gene TRBV5-1, with D hard to call. The germline V gene encodes CDR1 SGHRS and CDR2 YFSETQ. V lost 0 bases and J lost 2, with 8 bases in between. CDR3 length equals 14 residues. CDR3 sequence (DNA): TGCGCCAGCAGCTTGGCTTCCGTACAAGAGACCCAGTACTTC. The encoded protein is CASSLASVQETQYF. Complete variable domain (other parts from reference TRBV5-1 and TRBJ2-5): KAGVTQTPRYLIKTRGQQVTLSCSPISGHRSVSWYQQTPGQGLQFLFEYFSETQRNKGNFPGRFSGRQFSNSRSEMNVSTLELGDSALYLCASSLASVQETQYFGPGTRLLVL.

The rearrangement links TRBV20-1 to TRBJ1-2; a possible D gene is TRBD1 (5 bases). V was pared by 6 bases and J by 8 bases, with 25 bases between. CDR3 length: 15 residues. Germline V lookup: CDR1 DFQATT, CDR2 SNEGSKA (reference sequence). Written as DNA, the CDR3 is TGCAGTGCCCCGAGAACGCAGGGAATCAGGAGCGGCTACACCTTC. It specifies CSAPRTQGIRSGYTF.

DNA of the CDR3: TGTGCCAGCAGACGCGGACAGGGGGCAAGAAGTACCGGGGAGCTGTTTTTT. This codes for CASRRGQGARSTGELFF. The chain has TRBV13 and TRBJ2-2; TRBD1 matches at 11 bases. This CDR3 has 17 residues. Germline assignment: CDR1 PRHDT and CDR2 FYEKMQ (reference sequence). The ends lost 6 bases at V and 5 bases at J; junction bases unmatched: 11.

This clonotype occurred a few times. The rearrangement uses TRBV7-8 and TRBJ2-1, with TRBD2 identical over 7 bases. Germline CDR1 reads SGHVS; CDR2 reads FQNEAQ. The CDR3 spans 15 residues. Trimming cost V 5 bases and J 1 base; bases outside gene matches: 5. CDR3 sequence (DNA): TGTGCCAGCAGCCCGGGGAGGGCGTCCTACAATGAGCAGTTCTTC. Translated: CASSPGRASYNEQFF.

This clonotype was picked up many times. The V and J genes are TRBV6-1 and TRBJ2-1, with 7 bases identical to TRBD1. The germline V gene has CDR1 MNHNS and CDR2 SASEGT. V shed 5 bases and J 9 bases; nucleotides not matched to a gene: 10. The length of the CDR3 is 14 residues. The CDR3 coding sequence is TGTGCCAGCAGTAGACAGGGTCTACGGGGTGAGCAGTTCTTC. Protein product: CASSRQGLRGEQFF.

This clonotype appeared a few times. This rearrangement joins TRBV20-1 to TRBJ2-1, with D possibly matching TRBD2 (5 bases). In germline, CDR1 is DFQATT, CDR2 SNEGSKA (reference sequence). V lost 5 bases and J 0 bases, leaving 17 bases between the germline ends. The CDR3 consists of 16 residues. CDR3 sequence reads: CSAEIGGRSSYNEQFF. The CDR3 bases are TGCAGTGCTGAGATCGGAGGACGGAGCTCCTACAATGAGCAGTTCTTC.

This clonotype was seen at least ten times. Here the CDR3 reads CASSPLGGRAFGTHEQYF. The CDR3 DNA reads TGTGCCAGCAGCCCCTTGGGCGGGAGGGCTTTTGGAACCCACGAGCAGTACTTC. The V gene is TRBV11-2, the J gene TRBJ2-7; 9 bases fit TRBD2. Trimming removed 5 bases from V and 5 bases from J; junction bases left unmatched: 19. Germline CDR1 reads SGHAT; CDR2 reads FQNNGV. The CDR3 runs to 18 residues.

This clonotype was recorded a few times. CDR3 bases: TGTGCCAGCCAGACAGGGGACGCAGAGACCCAGTACTTC. This translates into CASQTGDAETQYF. The genes are TRBV6-1 and TRBJ2-5; 8 bases agree with TRBD1. CDR3 length: 13 residues. Germline CDR1 reads MNHNS; CDR2 reads SASEGT. The junction had 6 bases not matched to a gene; V was cut back by 8 bases and J by 4 bases.

This clonotype appeared a few times. The chain joins TRBV20-1 to TRBJ1-2, with D possibly TRBD1 on 6 matching bases. V lost 3 bases to trimming and J lost 5 bases, with 19 bases between them. Germline V gene data show CDR1 as DFQATT and CDR2 as SNEGSKA (reference sequence). The CDR3 loop spans 15 amino acids. Here the CDR3 DNA reads TGCAGTGCTAGGGAGAGGGGGGGCGGCCGATATGGCTACACCTTC. Translating gives CSARERGGGRYGYTF.

This clonotype was counted between two and nine times. The V gene is TRBV20-1, the J gene TRBJ2-3; TRBD2 matches at 7 bases. With 2 bases clipped from V and 3 bases from J, the junction kept 11 bases outside the gene matches. The germline V gene encodes CDR1 DFQATT and CDR2 SNEGSKA (reference sequence). This CDR3 contains 16 residues. CDR3 residues: CSARRAGLGLTDTQYF. CDR3 DNA: TGCAGTGCTAGAAGGGCCGGACTAGGGCTAACAGATACGCAGTATTTT.

In this sample, this clonotype turned up a few times. The gene calls are TRBV2 and TRBJ2-5, with a tentative D call TRBD2 (5 bases). V was cut by 6 bases and J by 5 bases, with 16 bases left in between. Looked up from germline, CDR1 is SNHLY and CDR2 is FYNNEI. This CDR3 comprises 14 residues. This CDR3 reads CASRKSGGLETQYF. CDR3 sequence (DNA): TGTGCCAGCAGAAAATCAGGAGGACTGGAGACCCAGTACTTC.

In this sample, this clonotype turned up a few times. This chain uses TRBV18 with TRBJ2-7, with D perhaps matching TRBD1 or TRBD2 (5 bases each). V lost 6 bases and J lost 3, with 24 bases in between. Germline V lookup: CDR1 KGHSH, CDR2 LQKENI. The CDR3 has 17 amino acids. CDR3 amino acids: CASSGAAPHSFSYEQYF. The CDR3 bases are TGTGCCAGCTCCGGGGCGGCGCCTCATTCCTTCAGCTACGAGCAGTACTTC.

V usage is TRBV6-1 and J usage is TRBJ2-7, with TRBD1 matching 7 bases. Germline CDR1 and CDR2: MNHNS and SASEGT. This CDR3 is 15 amino acids long. Trimming cost V 5 bases and J 0 bases; bases outside gene matches: 7. This CDR3 reads CASSILDRYSYEQYF. CDR3 coding DNA: TGTGCCAGCAGTATCCTGGACAGGTACTCCTACGAGCAGTACTTC.

This clonotype was observed a few times. The rearrangement links TRBV2 to TRBJ2-2, with TRBD2 matching over 13 bases. J gave up 4 bases and V 4 bases, and 3 bases lay outside the gene matches. CDR3 length equals 16 residues. Germline values: CDR1 SNHLY, CDR2 FYNNEI. The CDR3 is CASSATSGRATGELFF. The CDR3 coding sequence is TGTGCCAGCAGTGCAACTAGCGGGAGGGCCACCGGGGAGCTGTTTTTT. Full variable domain (rest looked up from reference TRBV2 and TRBJ2-2): EPEVTQTPSHQVTQMGQEVILRCVPISNHLYFYWYRQILGQKVEFLVSFYNNEISEKSEIFDDQFSVERPDGSNFTLKIRSTKLEDSAMYFCASSATSGRATGELFFGEGSRLTVL.

The chain combines TRBV9 with TRBJ2-3; D is uncertain. The ends were cut back, 2 bases at V and 0 bases at J, with 10 bases in the middle. Germline V gene sequence: CDR1 SGDLS, CDR2 YYNGEE. The CDR3 is 15 amino acids. The CDR3 coding sequence is TGTGCCAGCAGCGTTTCTCTAATCAGCACAGATACGCAGTATTTT. Translation: CASSVSLISTDTQYF. Full variable domain (outside the CDR3, taken from reference TRBV9 and TRBJ2-3): DSGVTQTPKHLITATGQRVTLRCSPRSGDLSVYWYQQSLDQGLQFLIQYYNGEERAKGNILERFSAQQFPDLHSELNLSSLELGDSALYFCASSVSLISTDTQYFGPGTRLTVL.

This clonotype has just a few counts. The chain links TRBV27 to TRBJ2-5, with D perhaps matching TRBD1 or TRBD2 (5 bases each). The ends were cut back, 4 bases at V and 3 bases at J, with 21 bases in the middle. This CDR3 is 17 amino acids long. Germline assignment: CDR1 MNHEY and CDR2 SMNVEV (reference sequence). The CDR3 spells CASSSGGRLGGKETQYF. CDR3 bases: TGTGCCAGCAGTTCTGGCGGACGCCTTGGGGGTAAAGAGACCCAGTACTTC.

This clonotype has ten or more counts. The V call is TRBV6-5, the J call TRBJ2-3; 10 positions match TRBD2. The CDR3 contains 17 residues. Trimming removed 6 bases from V and 0 bases from J; junction bases left unmatched: 9. The germline gives CDR1 MNHEY, CDR2 SVGAGI. The CDR3 nucleotides are TGTGCCAGCAGGGCATTAACTAGCGGGGTTAGCACAGATACGCAGTATTTT. Its protein product is CASRALTSGVSTDTQYF.

This clonotype occurred a few times. The V call is TRBV12-3 or TRBV12-4, the J call TRBJ2-5; possible D gene TRBD2, 6 bases. This CDR3 is 13 amino acids long. V dropped 4 bases and J dropped 0 bases, with 6 bases sitting between them. CDR3 DNA: TGTGCCAGCAGTTGGGACTACCAAGAGACCCAGTACTTC. Translating gives CASSWDYQETQYF.

The chain's CDR3 is CASNLGGLVETQYF. The CDR3 DNA reads TGTGCCAGCAACCTCGGAGGCCTGGTGGAGACCCAGTACTTC. The chain uses TRBV28 and TRBJ2-5, with D maybe TRBD2 (5 bases). The CDR3 extends over 14 amino acids. V dropped 7 bases and J dropped 5 bases, with 17 bases sitting between them. The V gene's germline CDR1 is MDHEN and CDR2 SYDVKM. The whole variable domain, remainder taken from reference TRBV28 and TRBJ2-5, is DVKVTQSSRYLVKRTGEKVFLECVQDMDHENMFWYRQDPGLGLRLIYFSYDVKMKEKGDIPEGYSVSREKKERFSLILESASTNQTSMYLCASNLGGLVETQYFGPGTRLLVL.

This clonotype was seen a few times. This sequence joins TRBV7-7 and TRBJ2-1; 9 bases agree with TRBD2. The CDR3 extends over 15 amino acids. The germline gives CDR1 SSHAT, CDR2 FNYEAQ (reference sequence). V shed 2 bases and J 3 bases; nucleotides not matched to a gene: 2. The CDR3 region is CASSLRLADYNEQFF. As DNA, the CDR3 is TGTGCCAGCAGCTTACGACTAGCGGACTACAATGAGCAGTTCTTC.

This clonotype was observed many times. Germline and junction disagree at one end, which may indicate a read error. The chain links TRBV7-9 to TRBJ2-1, with D uncertain. The germline CDR1 and CDR2 sequences are SEHNR and FQNEAQ (reference sequence). The CDR3 runs 11 residues. CDR3 amino acids: CASSLDNEQFF. CDR3 DNA sequence: TGCGCCAGCAGCTTGGACAATGAGCAGTTCTTC.